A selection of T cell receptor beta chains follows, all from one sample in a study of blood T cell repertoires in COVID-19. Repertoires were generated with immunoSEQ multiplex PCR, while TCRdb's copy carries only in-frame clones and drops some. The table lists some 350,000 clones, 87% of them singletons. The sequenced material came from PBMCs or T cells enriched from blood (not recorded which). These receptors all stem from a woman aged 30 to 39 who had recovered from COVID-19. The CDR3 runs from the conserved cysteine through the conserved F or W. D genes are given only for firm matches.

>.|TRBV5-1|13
CASSLQGTGELFF
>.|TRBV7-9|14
CATKWQPGFVEAFF
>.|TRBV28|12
CASSLRGLGYTF
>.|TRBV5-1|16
CASSLGGPVMNTEAFF
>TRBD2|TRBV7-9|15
CASSDSGGASETQYF
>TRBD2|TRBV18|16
CASSPTGAAGDNEQFF
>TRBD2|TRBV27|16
CASSTRTSGAADTQYF
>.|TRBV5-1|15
CASSLGTSGYTEAFF
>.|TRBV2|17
CASSEALSAGTGYEQYF
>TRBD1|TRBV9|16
CASSPTGTGRTGELFF
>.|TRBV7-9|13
CASSLPVSYEQYF
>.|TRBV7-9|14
CASSPEGVSYEQYF
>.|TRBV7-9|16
CASSLDLLTAGNTIYF
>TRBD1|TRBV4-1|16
CASSRGTGPSGNTIYF
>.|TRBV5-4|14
CASSLKGSVYEQYF
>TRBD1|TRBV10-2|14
CASRATGENYGYTF
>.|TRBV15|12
CATSSRGNEQFF
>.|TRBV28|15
CASIPGDFPGDEQYF
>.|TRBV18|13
CASSPPLVGGAFF
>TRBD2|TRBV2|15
CASRRKLAGAGEQYF
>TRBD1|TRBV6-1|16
CASSEPLGRGSYGYTF
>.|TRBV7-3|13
CASSPEPGNTQYF
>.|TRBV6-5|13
CASSRTEYYGYTF
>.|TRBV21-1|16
CASSSHGTGNTGELFF
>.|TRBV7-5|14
CVRSLRTGEGTQYF
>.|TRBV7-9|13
CASSQVANTEAFF
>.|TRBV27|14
CASSSGLTQPEQFF
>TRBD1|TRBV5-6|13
CASSRDRGYEQYF
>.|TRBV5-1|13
CASSWGGGAEAFF
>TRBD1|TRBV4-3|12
CASSQWTGSYTF
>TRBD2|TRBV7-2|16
CASSVGLAAREDTQYF
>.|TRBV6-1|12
CASSDLRGEQYF
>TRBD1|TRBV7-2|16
CASSLSRDRANYGYTF
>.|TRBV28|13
CASSLWTENGYTF
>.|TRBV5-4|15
CASSLDPRLNTEAFF
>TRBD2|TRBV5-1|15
CASSDARGASYEQYF
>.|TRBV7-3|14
CASSLSGADSPLHF